The following is a T cell receptor (beta chain) sequence with its context. The antigen remains unidentified. The CDR3 loop spans 15 amino acids. Per the germline V gene, CDR1 is SGHKS and CDR2 is YYEKEE (reference sequence). V gave up 4 bases and J gave up 2 bases; unmatched junction bases: 8. The record originates from a study of graft-versus-host responses after intestinal transplantation. Assay used: immunoSEQ multiplex PCR; TCRdb lists only in-frame clones, some missing. Of more than 90,000 clones listed, over 85% were seen once; the top ten hold about 0.25%. This TCR was sampled from a human donor who was the organ donor for an intestinal transplant. The sequenced sample was unstimulated CD4+ T cells sorted from spleen or lymph node cells, obtained before transplant. V is TRBV5-5 and J is TRBJ2-7; TRBD1 matches at 8 bases. The CDR3 loop reads CASSLGQGWAYEQYF. As DNA, the CDR3 is TGTGCCAGCAGCCTAGGACAGGGTTGGGCCTACGAGCAGTACTTC. Looking up the rest from reference TRBV5-5 and TRBJ2-7 gives the full variable domain: DAGVTQSPTHLIKTRGQQVTLRCSPISGHKSVSWYQQVLGQGPQFIFQYYEKEERGRGNFPDRFSARQFPNYSSELNVNALLLGDSALYLCASSLGQGWAYEQYFGPGTRLTVT.